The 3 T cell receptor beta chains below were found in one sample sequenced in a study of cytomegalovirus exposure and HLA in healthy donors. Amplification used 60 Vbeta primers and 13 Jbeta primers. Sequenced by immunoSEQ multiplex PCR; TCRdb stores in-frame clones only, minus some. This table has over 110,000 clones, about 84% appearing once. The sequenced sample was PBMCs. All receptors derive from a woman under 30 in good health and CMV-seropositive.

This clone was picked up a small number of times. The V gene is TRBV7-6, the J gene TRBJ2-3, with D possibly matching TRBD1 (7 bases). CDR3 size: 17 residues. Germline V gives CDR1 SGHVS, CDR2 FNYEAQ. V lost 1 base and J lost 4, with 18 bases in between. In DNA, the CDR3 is TGTGCCAGCAGCTTAGAGACAGGGTCCTCTAGCGCAGATACGCAGTATTTT. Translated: CASSLETGSSSADTQYF.

The CDR3, as DNA: TGTGCCAGCAGTTACCTCAGGGGGCTCTACGAGCAGTACTTC. Translating it yields CASSYLRGLYEQYF. The chain carries TRBV6-5 and TRBJ2-7, with 8 bases aligning to TRBD1. The CDR3 runs 14 residues. CDR1 MNHEY and CDR2 SVGAGI come from the germline V gene. The V segment lost 2 bases and the J segment 3 bases; nucleotides outside the gene matches: 3.

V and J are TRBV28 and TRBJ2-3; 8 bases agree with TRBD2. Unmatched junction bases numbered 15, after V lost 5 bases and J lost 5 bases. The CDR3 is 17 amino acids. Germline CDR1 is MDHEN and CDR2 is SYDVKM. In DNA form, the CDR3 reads TGTGCCAGCAGTCCCCGCACGCGGGGGGCGGGGGGAGATACGCAGTATTTT. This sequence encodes CASSPRTRGAGGDTQYF.